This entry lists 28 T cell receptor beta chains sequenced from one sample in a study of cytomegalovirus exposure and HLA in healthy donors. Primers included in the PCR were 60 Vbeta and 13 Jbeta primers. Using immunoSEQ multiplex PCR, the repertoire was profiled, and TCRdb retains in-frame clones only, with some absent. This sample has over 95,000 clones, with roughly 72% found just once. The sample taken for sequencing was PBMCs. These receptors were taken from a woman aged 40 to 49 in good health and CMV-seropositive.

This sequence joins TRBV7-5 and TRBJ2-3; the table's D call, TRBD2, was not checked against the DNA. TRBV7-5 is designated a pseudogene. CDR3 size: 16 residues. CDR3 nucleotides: TGTGCCAGAAGCTTAAGCCAACTAGGGTGCACAGATACGCAGTATTTT. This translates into CARSLSQLGCTDTQYF.

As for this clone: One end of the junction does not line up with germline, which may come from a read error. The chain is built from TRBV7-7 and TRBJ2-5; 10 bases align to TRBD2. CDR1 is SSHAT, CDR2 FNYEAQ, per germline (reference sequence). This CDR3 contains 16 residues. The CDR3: CASRPLGAGGQETQYF. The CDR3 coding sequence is TGTGCTAGCAGACCCCTTGGAGCGGGGGGGCAAGAGACCCAGTACTTC.

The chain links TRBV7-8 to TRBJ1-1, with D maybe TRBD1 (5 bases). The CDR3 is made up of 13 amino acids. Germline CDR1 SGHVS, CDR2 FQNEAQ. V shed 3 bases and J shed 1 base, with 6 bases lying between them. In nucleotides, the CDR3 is TGTGCCAGCAGCTTCAGGGCGAACACTGAAGCTTTCTTT. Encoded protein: CASSFRANTEAFF.

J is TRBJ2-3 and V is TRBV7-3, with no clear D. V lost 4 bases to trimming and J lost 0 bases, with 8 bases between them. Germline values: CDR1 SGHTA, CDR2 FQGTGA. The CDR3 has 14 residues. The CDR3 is CASSSSGSTDTQYF. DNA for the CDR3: TGTGCCAGCAGCTCCTCAGGCAGCACAGATACGCAGTATTTT.

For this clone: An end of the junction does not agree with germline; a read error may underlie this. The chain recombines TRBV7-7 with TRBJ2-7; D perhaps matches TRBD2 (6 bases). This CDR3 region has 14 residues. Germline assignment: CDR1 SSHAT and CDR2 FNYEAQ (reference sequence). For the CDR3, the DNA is TGTGCTAGCAGCTTAGGTGGGGCCGGGGGCGAGCAGTACTTC. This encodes CASSLGGAGGEQYF.

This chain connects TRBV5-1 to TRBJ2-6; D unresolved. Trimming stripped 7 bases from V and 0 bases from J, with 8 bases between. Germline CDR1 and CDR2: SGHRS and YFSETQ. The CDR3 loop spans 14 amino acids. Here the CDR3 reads CASQADSGANVLTF. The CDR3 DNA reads TGCGCCAGCCAGGCCGACTCTGGGGCCAACGTCCTGACTTTC.

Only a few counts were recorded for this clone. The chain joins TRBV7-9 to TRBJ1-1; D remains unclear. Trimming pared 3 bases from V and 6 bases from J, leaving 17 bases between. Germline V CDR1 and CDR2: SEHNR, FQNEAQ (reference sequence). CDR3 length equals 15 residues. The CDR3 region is CASSFLAGVVAEAFF. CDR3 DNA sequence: TGTGCCAGCAGCTTTCTCGCGGGCGTGGTGGCTGAAGCTTTCTTT. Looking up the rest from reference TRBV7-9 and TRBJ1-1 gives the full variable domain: DTGVSQNPRHKITKRGQNVTFRCDPISEHNRLYWYRQTLGQGPEFLTYFQNEAQLEKSRLLSDRFSAERPKGSFSTLEIQRTEQGDSAMYLCASSFLAGVVAEAFFGQGTRLTVV.

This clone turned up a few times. CDR3 residues: CASSQGDRGPSYEQYF. The CDR3 nucleotides read TGCGCCAGCAGCCAGGGGGACAGGGGGCCTTCCTACGAGCAGTACTTC. The chain is built from TRBV4-1 and TRBJ2-7; 12 bases fit TRBD1. J lost 1 base, V lost 3 bases, and 4 bases had no gene match. Germline CDR1 is MGHRA and CDR2 is YSYEKL. CDR3 length: 16 amino acids.

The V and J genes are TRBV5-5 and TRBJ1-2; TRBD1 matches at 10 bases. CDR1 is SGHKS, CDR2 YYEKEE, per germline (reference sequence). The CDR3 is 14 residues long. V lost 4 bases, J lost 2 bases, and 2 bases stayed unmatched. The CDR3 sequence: CASSMGQGNYGYTF. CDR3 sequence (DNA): TGTGCCAGCAGCATGGGACAGGGGAACTATGGCTACACCTTC. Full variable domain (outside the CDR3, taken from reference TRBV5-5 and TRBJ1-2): DAGVTQSPTHLIKTRGQQVTLRCSPISGHKSVSWYQQVLGQGPQFIFQYYEKEERGRGNFPDRFSARQFPNYSSELNVNALLLGDSALYLCASSMGQGNYGYTFGSGTRLTVV.

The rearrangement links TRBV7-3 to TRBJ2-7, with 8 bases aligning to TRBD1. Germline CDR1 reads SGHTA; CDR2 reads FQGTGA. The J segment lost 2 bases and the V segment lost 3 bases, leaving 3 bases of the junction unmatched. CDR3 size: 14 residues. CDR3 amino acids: CASSFDRGPYEQYF. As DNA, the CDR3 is TGTGCCAGCAGCTTCGACAGGGGCCCCTACGAGCAGTACTTC. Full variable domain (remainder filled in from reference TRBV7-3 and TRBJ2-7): GAGVSQTPSNKVTEKGKYVELRCDPISGHTALYWYRQSLGQGPEFLIYFQGTGAADDSGLPNDRFFAVRPEGSVSTLKIQRTERGDSAVYLCASSFDRGPYEQYFGPGTRLTVT.

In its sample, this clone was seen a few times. The CDR3 loop is CASSQNRAGETQYF. CDR3 coding DNA: TGTGCCAGCAGCCAAAACAGGGCCGGGGAGACCCAGTACTTC. The chain carries TRBV6-1 and TRBJ2-5, with a possible D match to TRBD1 (6 bases). V lost 6 bases, J lost 5 bases, and 16 bases lay in between. Germline V CDR1 and CDR2: MNHNS, SASEGT. The CDR3 is made up of 14 amino acids.

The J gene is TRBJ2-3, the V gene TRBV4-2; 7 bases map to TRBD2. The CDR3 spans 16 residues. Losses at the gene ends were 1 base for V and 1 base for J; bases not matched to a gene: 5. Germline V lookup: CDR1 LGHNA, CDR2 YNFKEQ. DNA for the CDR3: TGTGCCAGCAGCCAAGGACTAGCCCAAGGCACAGATACGCAGTATTTT. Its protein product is CASSQGLAQGTDTQYF.

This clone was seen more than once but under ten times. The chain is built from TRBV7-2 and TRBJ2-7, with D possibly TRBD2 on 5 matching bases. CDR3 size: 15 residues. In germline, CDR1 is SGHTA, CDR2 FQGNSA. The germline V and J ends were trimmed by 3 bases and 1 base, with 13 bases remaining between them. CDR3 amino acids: CASSFDPGRSYEQYF. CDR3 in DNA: TGTGCCAGCAGCTTTGACCCGGGGAGATCCTACGAGCAGTACTTC.

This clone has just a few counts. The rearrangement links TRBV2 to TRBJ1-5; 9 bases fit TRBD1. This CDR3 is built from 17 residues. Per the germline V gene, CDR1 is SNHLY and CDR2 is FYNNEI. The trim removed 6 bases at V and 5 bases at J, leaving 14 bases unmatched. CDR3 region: CASRESLFRQGDQPQHF. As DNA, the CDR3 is TGTGCCAGCAGAGAATCTCTTTTTAGACAGGGGGATCAGCCCCAGCATTTT.

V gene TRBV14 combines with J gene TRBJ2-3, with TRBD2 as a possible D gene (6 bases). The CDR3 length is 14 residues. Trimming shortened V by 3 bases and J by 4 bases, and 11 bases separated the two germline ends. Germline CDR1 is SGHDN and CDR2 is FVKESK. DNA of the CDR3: TGTGCCAGCAGCCATACCGGGAGCCCAGATACGCAGTATTTT. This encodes CASSHTGSPDTQYF.

The CDR3 sequence: CASSYRTAPTGLEQYF. CDR3 coding DNA: TGTGCCAGCAGCTATAGGACAGCTCCTACGGGGTTGGAGCAGTACTTC. The rearrangement uses TRBV11-3 and TRBJ2-7; TRBD1 is a possible D gene (6 bases). There are 16 residues in the CDR3. The V end lost 4 bases, the J end lost 7 bases, and 23 bases lay between the germline ends. The germline CDR1 and CDR2 sequences are SGHNT and YENEEA.

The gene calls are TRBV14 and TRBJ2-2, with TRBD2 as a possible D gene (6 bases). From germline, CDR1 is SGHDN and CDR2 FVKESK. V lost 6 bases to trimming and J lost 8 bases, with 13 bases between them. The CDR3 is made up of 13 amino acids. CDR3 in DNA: TGTGCCAGCAGTCAGATAGCGGTTGGGGAGCTGTTTTTT. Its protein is CASSQIAVGELFF.

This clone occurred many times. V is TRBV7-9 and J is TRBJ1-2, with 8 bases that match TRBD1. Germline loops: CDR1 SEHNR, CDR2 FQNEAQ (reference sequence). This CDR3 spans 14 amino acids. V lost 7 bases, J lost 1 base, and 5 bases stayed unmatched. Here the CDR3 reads CASNQQGGNYGYTF. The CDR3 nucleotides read TGTGCCAGCAACCAACAGGGGGGTAACTATGGCTACACCTTC.

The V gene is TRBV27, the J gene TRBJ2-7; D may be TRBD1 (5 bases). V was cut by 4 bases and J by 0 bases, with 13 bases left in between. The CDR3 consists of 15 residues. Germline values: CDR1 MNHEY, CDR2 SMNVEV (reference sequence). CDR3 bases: TGTGCCAGCAGTTCAGTCAGGGCTCGCTCCTACGAGCAGTACTTC. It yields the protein CASSSVRARSYEQYF.

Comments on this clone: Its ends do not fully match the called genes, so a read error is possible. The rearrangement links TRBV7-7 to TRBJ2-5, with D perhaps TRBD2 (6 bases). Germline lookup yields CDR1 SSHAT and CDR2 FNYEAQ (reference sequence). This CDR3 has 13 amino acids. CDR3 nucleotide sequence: TGTGCTAGCAGCTCGGGACTCAAAGAGACCCAGTACTTC. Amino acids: CASSSGLKETQYF.

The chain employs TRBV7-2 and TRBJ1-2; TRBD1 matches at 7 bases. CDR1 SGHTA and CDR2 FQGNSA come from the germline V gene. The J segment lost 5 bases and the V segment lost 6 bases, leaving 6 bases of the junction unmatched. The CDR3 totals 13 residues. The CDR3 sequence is CASSLDRVYGYTF. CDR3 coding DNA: TGTGCCAGCAGTCTCGACAGGGTTTATGGCTACACCTTC.

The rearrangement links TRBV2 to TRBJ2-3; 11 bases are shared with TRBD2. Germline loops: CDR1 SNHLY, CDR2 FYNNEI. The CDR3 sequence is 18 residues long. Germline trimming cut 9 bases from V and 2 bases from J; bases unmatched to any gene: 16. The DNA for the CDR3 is TGTGCCAGTGCCTTTAGCGGGAGGGACCCTCGCCCCACAGATACGCAGTATTTT. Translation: CASAFSGRDPRPTDTQYF. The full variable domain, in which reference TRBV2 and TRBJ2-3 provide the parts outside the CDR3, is EPEVTQTPSHQVTQMGQEVILRCVPISNHLYFYWYRQILGQKVEFLVSFYNNEISEKSEIFDDQFSVERPDGSNFTLKIRSTKLEDSAMYFCASAFSGRDPRPTDTQYFGPGTRLTVL.

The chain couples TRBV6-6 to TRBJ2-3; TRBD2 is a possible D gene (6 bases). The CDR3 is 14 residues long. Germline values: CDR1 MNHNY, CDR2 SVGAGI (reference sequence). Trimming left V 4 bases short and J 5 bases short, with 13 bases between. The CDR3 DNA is TGTGCCAGCAGTTCAAAAGGAGGGCGAGATACGCAGTATTTT. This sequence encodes CASSSKGGRDTQYF.

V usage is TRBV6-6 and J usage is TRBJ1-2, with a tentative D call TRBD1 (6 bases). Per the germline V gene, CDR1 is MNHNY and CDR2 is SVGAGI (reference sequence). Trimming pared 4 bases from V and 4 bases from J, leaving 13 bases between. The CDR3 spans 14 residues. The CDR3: CASSFGQSSYGYTF. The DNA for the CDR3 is TGTGCCAGCAGTTTTGGACAGAGTTCCTATGGCTACACCTTC.

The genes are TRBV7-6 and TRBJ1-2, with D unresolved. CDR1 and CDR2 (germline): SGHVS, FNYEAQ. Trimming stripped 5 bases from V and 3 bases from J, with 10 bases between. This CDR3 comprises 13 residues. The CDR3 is CASSSGRDYGYTF. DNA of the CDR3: TGTGCCAGCAGCAGCGGGAGAGACTATGGCTACACCTTC.

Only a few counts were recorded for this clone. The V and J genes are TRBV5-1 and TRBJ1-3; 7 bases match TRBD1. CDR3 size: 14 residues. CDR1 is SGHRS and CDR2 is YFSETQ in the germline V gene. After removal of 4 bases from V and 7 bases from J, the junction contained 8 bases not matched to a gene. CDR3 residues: CASSPGGGGNTIYF. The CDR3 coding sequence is TGCGCCAGCAGCCCGGGTGGAGGGGGCAACACCATATATTTT.

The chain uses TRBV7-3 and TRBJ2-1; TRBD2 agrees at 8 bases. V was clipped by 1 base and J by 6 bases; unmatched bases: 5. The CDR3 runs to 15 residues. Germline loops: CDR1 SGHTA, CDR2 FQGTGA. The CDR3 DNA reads TGTGCCAGCAGCTTAAGTTCGGGGGGGATCAATGAGCAGTTCTTC. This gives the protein CASSLSSGGINEQFF.

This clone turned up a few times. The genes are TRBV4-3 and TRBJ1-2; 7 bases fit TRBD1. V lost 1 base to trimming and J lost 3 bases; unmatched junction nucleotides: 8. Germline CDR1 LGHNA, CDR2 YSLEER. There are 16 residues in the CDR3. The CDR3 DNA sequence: TGCGCCAGCAGCCAAGGGACAGGTCCGCCCGACTATGGCTACACCTTC. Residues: CASSQGTGPPDYGYTF.